Listed below are T cell receptor beta chains from one sample, sequenced in a study of shared clonotypes between healthy human individuals. Generated by immunoSEQ multiplex PCR, the TCRdb table keeps only in-frame clones and is missing some. The repertoire holds about 450,000 clones, roughly three quarters seen once, with 13% in the top ten. The sample consisted of PBMCs. These receptors all come from a woman in her thirties or forties in good health. Some clones in this sample may be carry-over from other donors' samples. Both conserved end residues are part of each CDR3. The D gene is left open where the match is weak. A row's size may be missing; if present it is once, few, many or a size class.

J gene,V gene,clone size,D gene,CDR3 DNA,CDR3 protein
TRBJ2-7,TRBV7-2,NA,TRBD2,TGTGCCAGCAGCTTAGGGACTAGCTCCTACGAGCAGTACTTC,CASSLGTSSYEQYF
TRBJ2-3,TRBV2,NA,TRBD1,TGTGCCAGCAGTGCTAACAGGGGGCGAGGCACAGATACGCAGTATTTT,CASSANRGRGTDTQYF
TRBJ1-5,TRBV27,NA,TRBD1,TGTGCCAGCAGTCCTGGGACAGGGGGGAATCAGCCCCAGCATTTT,CASSPGTGGNQPQHF
TRBJ1-3,TRBV9,NA,NA,TGTGCCAGCGGAGGGGGAAACACCATATATTTT,CASGGGNTIYF
TRBJ2-1,TRBV7-2,NA,TRBD2,TGTGCCAGCAGCTTAGCAACTAGCGGGAGGGCCGCGTCTGAGCAGTTCTTC,CASSLATSGRAASEQFF
TRBJ2-3,TRBV6-1,NA,NA,TGTGCCAGCAACAGGGCCTTGGGAACAGATACGCAGTATTTT,CASNRALGTDTQYF
TRBJ1-4,TRBV29-1,NA,NA,TGCAGCGTTGACGTAGCAGGATCTAATGAAAAACTGTTTTTT,CSVDVAGSNEKLFF
TRBJ1-1,TRBV19,NA,NA,TGTGCCAGTAGTATCAGGGATCCGGACACTGAAGCTTTCTTT,CASSIRDPDTEAFF
TRBJ2-2,TRBV5-1,NA,NA,TGCGCCAGCAGCTTGCCCACTCTCACCGGGGAGCTGTTTTTT,CASSLPTLTGELFF
TRBJ2-7,TRBV28,once,TRBD2,TGTGCCGGCGGGAGTGGGAACGAGCAGTACTTC,CAGGSGNEQYF
TRBJ2-1,TRBV29-1,NA,NA,TGCAGCGTTGGGGATCTGCCGCGCTACAATGAGCAGTTCTTC,CSVGDLPRYNEQFF
TRBJ1-5,TRBV19,few,NA,TGTGCCAGTAGTATCAGACAGACTAGCAATCAGCCCCAGCATTTT,CASSIRQTSNQPQHF
TRBJ2-2,TRBV5-1,once,NA,TGCGCCAGCACCCTTCCCGCCGGGGAGCTGTTTTTT,CASTLPAGELFF
TRBJ1-1,TRBV5-1,NA,NA,TGCGCCAGCAGCGCACTGCTGAACACTGAAGCTTTCTTT,CASSALLNTEAFF
TRBJ2-1,TRBV5-4,NA,NA,TGTGCCAGCAGCTTGAGGACAGTAAAAGATGAGCAGTTCTTC,CASSLRTVKDEQFF
TRBJ2-7,TRBV10-2,NA,NA,TGCGCCAGCAGTCCCTCCGGAGTTTACCTACGTTGGGAGCAGTACTTC,CASSPSGVYLRWEQYF
TRBJ2-7,TRBV9,NA,TRBD2,TGTGCCAGCAGCGTAGGTCGGGAGGAGACCGAGCAGTACTTC,CASSVGREETEQYF
TRBJ1-2,TRBV28,once,NA,TGTGCCAGCAGTTTACTCGGTGGAGAGGGCTACACCTTC,CASSLLGGEGYTF
TRBJ2-7,TRBV2,once,NA,TGTGCCAGCAGTGAACTCCGGGAACCGATTAGTGAGTACTTC,CASSELREPISEYF
TRBJ2-7,TRBV14,NA,NA,TGTGCCAGCAGCCAAAATCGCTACGAGCAGTACTTC,CASSQNRYEQYF
TRBJ1-4,TRBV11-2,NA,NA,TGTGCCAGCAGACCTTGGGGCAGACGTAATGAAAAACTGTTTTTT,CASRPWGRRNEKLFF
TRBJ2-3,TRBV4-2,NA,NA,TGTGCCAGCAGCCAAGGACGGCCGGACAGCCCTAGCACAGATACGCAGTATTTT,CASSQGRPDSPSTDTQYF
TRBJ2-7,TRBV6-4,NA,NA,TGTGCCAGCAGCTTTGGGGTTGGCTACGAGCAATACTTC,CASSFGVGYEQYF
TRBJ2-2,TRBV5-1,NA,NA,TGCGCCAGCAGCTGGACCGGGACAACGAACACCGGGGAGCTGTTTTTT,CASSWTGTTNTGELFF
TRBJ2-3,TRBV7-6,NA,NA,TGTGCCAGCAGCTTAGGGGTAGGGCAGACGTTTAGCACAGATACGCAGTATTTT,CASSLGVGQTFSTDTQYF
TRBJ2-7,TRBV28,few,NA,TGTGCCAGCAGCTACGGACCCTACGAGCAGTACTTC,CASSYGPYEQYF